This TCR beta chain emerged from a study of shared clonotypes between healthy human individuals. Background on the study: A couple of female and three male donors aged 18 to 49 were enrolled.

General study results and limits: Memory subsets generally showed smaller estimated richness than naive subsets did.

Naivety among CD8 cells was defined by CD45RO negativity and positive CCR7 selection, thereby excluding terminally differentiated effector memory CD45RA+ cells. Using about 220 ng DNA, tens of thousands of T cell genomes, the sorted-subset replicate PCRs were run. Some clones are missing from TCRdb's copy, which holds only in-frame ones; the method was immunoSEQ multiplex PCR. The sample consists of about 2,100,000 clones, around 93% of them appearing once. Trimming removed 0 bases at V and 8 bases at J, with 14 bases between. The germline V gene has CDR1 SGHDT and CDR2 YYEEEE. The CDR3 totals 15 residues. Worth noting for this clone: The antigen is unknown.

This clonotype was obtained from a man between 18 and 29 years old in good health. Some clones in this sample may be carry-over from other donors' samples. The sample comprised naive CD8+ T cells from PBMCs. The chain uses TRBV5-6 and TRBJ1-4; unclear D gene. The CDR3 nucleotides read TGTGCCAGCAGCTTGGGGTTCGGGGTACGGGAAAAACTGTTTTTT. Its protein is CASSLGFGVREKLFF.